The clone carrying this T cell receptor beta chain was recorded a few times. Its matching antigen is unknown. TCRdb processed the reads anew with MiXCR; each CDR3 protein has one entry. The data contain over 300,000 distinct CDR3 sequences, 15% to 20% of them seen just once; the ten biggest clones take up approximately 12%. This entry comes from a study of T cell repertoires in cytomegalovirus infection. Overall study: Public TCR beta signature analysis indicated the presence of both CMV infection and matching HLA type.

Deletions cut 6 bases from V and 7 bases from J, with 15 bases between. CDR3 size: 14 residues. Study-level findings and limits: CMV-specific TCR beta clonotypes restricted by HLA-C were the ones dominating the ex vivo response. Carriers of CMV and the relevant HLA type were discriminated by public TCR beta frequency.

J is TRBJ1-4 and V is TRBV12-3 or TRBV12-4; TRBD1 might be the D (6 bases). Sequencing was performed on PBMCs. The source is a human donor in good health (CMV status not recorded). Some clones in this sample may be carry-over from other donors' samples. In nucleotides, the CDR3 is TGTGCCAGCAGGTCACAGGGTGTCGCTGAAAAACTGTTTTTT. This translates into CASRSQGVAEKLFF.